This record concerns one T cell receptor (beta chain) sequence. CDR3 size: 15 residues. Losses at the gene ends were 5 bases for V and 0 bases for J; bases not matched to a gene: 4. Germline assignment: CDR1 MNHEY and CDR2 SVGAGI. The record originates from a study of T cell changes during pregnancy in multiple sclerosis. The data were produced by immunoSEQ multiplex PCR, yet TCRdb's version contains in-frame clones alone and is incomplete. The sample records about 59,000 clones, roughly 94% being singletons. The source was CD8+ T cells from peripheral blood mononuclear cells, collected after pregnancy. The receptor was isolated from a female donor with multiple sclerosis, enrolled in a pregnancy study. This chain joins TRBV6-5 and TRBJ1-5; 7 bases line up with TRBD1. The CDR3 DNA reads TGTGCCAGCAGTACCGGGACAGATAGCAATCAGCCCCAGCATTTT. Protein product: CASSTGTDSNQPQHF.